This T cell receptor (beta chain) was sequenced for a study of T cells after yellow fever vaccination. 5'RACE template switching produced TCR cDNA carrying a universal primer site and UMIs. TCRdb analysed the 5' RACE reads with MiXCR anew, one entry per CDR3 protein. The table includes 500,000 to 650,000 distinct CDR3 sequences, about a sixth detected once. This clonotype was found many times. CDR3 length equals 11 residues. Deletions cut 5 bases from V and 6 bases from J, with 7 bases between. This chain joins TRBV12-3 or TRBV12-4 and TRBJ1-1; D is undetermined. The clonotype originates from a man younger than 35 who received the YFV17D yellow fever vaccine. The material was PBMCs, obtained more than 4 days after the first yellow fever vaccination. The CDR3 protein is CASSITPEAFF. In nucleotides, the CDR3 is TGTGCCAGCAGTATAACCCCTGAAGCTTTCTTT.